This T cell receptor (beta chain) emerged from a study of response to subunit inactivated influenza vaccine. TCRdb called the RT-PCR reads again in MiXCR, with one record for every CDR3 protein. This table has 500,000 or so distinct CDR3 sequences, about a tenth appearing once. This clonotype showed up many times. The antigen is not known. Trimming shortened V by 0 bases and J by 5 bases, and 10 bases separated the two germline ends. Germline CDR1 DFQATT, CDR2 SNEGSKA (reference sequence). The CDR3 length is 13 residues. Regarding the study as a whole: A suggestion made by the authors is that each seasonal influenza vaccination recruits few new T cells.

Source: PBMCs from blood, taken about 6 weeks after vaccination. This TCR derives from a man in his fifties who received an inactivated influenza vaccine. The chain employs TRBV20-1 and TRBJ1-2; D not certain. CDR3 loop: CSARDPGTYGYTF. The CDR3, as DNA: TGCAGTGCTAGAGATCCGGGTACTTATGGCTACACCTTC.